The present TCR beta chain was sequenced within a study of shared clonotypes between healthy human individuals. This table comes from immunoSEQ multiplex PCR, and its TCRdb copy is limited to in-frame clones, with some not included. The repertoire includes some 700,000 clones, about 90% of them detected once, and approximately 35% sits in the top ten. CDR1 MDHEN and CDR2 SYDVKM come from the germline V gene. V gave up 3 bases and J gave up 4 bases, with 10 bases separating them. CDR3 length: 13 amino acids. This receptor was obtained from a man between 18 and 29 years old in good health. Some clones in this sample may be carry-over from other donors' samples. The chain links TRBV28 to TRBJ2-7; D is unclear. The sample was memory CD8+ T cells from PBMCs. Noted subset: CD45RO+ cells pooled with CCR7-negative TemRA cells. Written as DNA, the CDR3 is TGTGCCAGCAGTTTTTGGGTAGAGTACGAGCAGTACTTC. Its translation is CASSFWVEYEQYF.